The 24 T cell receptor beta chains below were found in one sample sequenced in a study of radiotherapy plus CTLA-4 blockade in lung cancer. Assay used: immunoSEQ multiplex PCR; TCRdb lists only in-frame clones, some missing. The table has fewer than 55,000 clones, roughly 84% seen once. The sample consisted of peripheral blood, taken from a patient treated with radiotherapy plus ipilimumab. Every receptor here comes from a human donor with non-small cell lung cancer whose response to radiotherapy plus ipilimumab could not be evaluated.

V and J are TRBV2 and TRBJ1-4, with D tentatively TRBD1 (5 bases). Germline lookup yields CDR1 SNHLY and CDR2 FYNNEI. This CDR3 spans 13 amino acids. The V end lost 3 bases, the J end lost 8 bases, and 10 bases lay between the germline ends. The CDR3 nucleotides are TGTGCCAGCAGTGAGTCAGGGTGGGAAAAACTGTTTTTT. It is translated as CASSESGWEKLFF.

The CDR3 DNA reads TGTGCCAGCAGGGAGAGTCAGCCCCAGCATTTT. It yields the protein CASRESQPQHF. The V and J genes are TRBV6-1 and TRBJ1-5, with D uncertain. The CDR3 runs to 11 residues. Germline V gene data show CDR1 as MNHNS and CDR2 as SASEGT. Trimming stripped 6 bases from V and 6 bases from J, with 6 bases between.

V usage is TRBV29-1 and J usage is TRBJ1-1; TRBD1 matches at 9 bases. Germline trimming cut 5 bases from V and 6 bases from J; bases unmatched to any gene: 7. Germline values: CDR1 SQVTM, CDR2 ANQGSEA. This CDR3 region has 13 residues. The CDR3 sequence: CSVPGQGAPEAFF. The DNA for the CDR3 is TGCAGCGTTCCGGGACAGGGCGCTCCTGAAGCTTTCTTT.

The V gene is TRBV19, the J gene TRBJ2-2, with D possibly matching TRBD1 (5 bases). This CDR3 is 14 amino acids long. Germline V gene sequence: CDR1 LNHDA, CDR2 SQIVND (reference sequence). The V gene lost 9 bases and the J gene lost 3 bases, with 14 bases spanning the gap. CDR3 DNA sequence: TGTGCCAGCAGGGTGGATTGGGACACCGGGGAGCTGTTTTTT. The encoded protein is CASRVDWDTGELFF. Using reference TRBV19 and TRBJ2-2 for the parts outside the CDR3, the full variable domain is DGGITQSPKYLFRKEGQNVTLSCEQNLNHDAMYWYRQDPGQGLRLIYYSQIVNDFQKGDIAEGYSVSREKKESFPLTVTSAQKNPTAFYLCASRVDWDTGELFFGEGSRLTVL.

J is TRBJ1-2 and V is TRBV19; D may be TRBD1 (5 bases). The length of the CDR3 is 14 residues. V was shortened by 9 bases and J by 0 bases, with 14 bases between the two germline ends. Looked up from germline, CDR1 is LNHDA and CDR2 is SQIVND (reference sequence). CDR3 protein: CASTGGSTNYGYTF. CDR3 nucleotide sequence: TGTGCCAGCACCGGGGGATCTACTAACTATGGCTACACCTTC. The whole variable domain, remainder taken from reference TRBV19 and TRBJ1-2, is DGGITQSPKYLFRKEGQNVTLSCEQNLNHDAMYWYRQDPGQGLRLIYYSQIVNDFQKGDIAEGYSVSREKKESFPLTVTSAQKNPTAFYLCASTGGSTNYGYTFGSGTRLTVV.

CDR3 in amino acids: CASSVGGESNQPQHF. DNA for the CDR3: TGTGCCAGCAGCGTAGGTGGGGAGAGCAATCAGCCCCAGCATTTT. The V call is TRBV9, the J call TRBJ1-5, with D hard to call. Trimming took 0 bases from V and 1 from J, leaving 8 bases between them. CDR1 is SGDLS and CDR2 is YYNGEE in the germline V gene. CDR3 length: 15 amino acids.

The chain links TRBV28 to TRBJ2-3; 14 bases are a match to TRBD2. This CDR3 has 16 amino acids. The germline V gene has CDR1 MDHEN and CDR2 SYDVKM. V dropped 4 bases and J dropped 5; count of bases not matched to a gene: 5. CDR3 amino acids: CASSSGLAGGGDTQYF. CDR3 DNA: TGTGCCAGCAGTTCTGGACTAGCGGGAGGTGGAGATACGCAGTATTTT.

The chain joins TRBV5-1 to TRBJ1-1; D ambiguous. Trimming removed 4 bases at V and 0 bases at J, with 16 bases between. This CDR3 is 16 amino acids long. Per the germline V gene, CDR1 is SGHRS and CDR2 is YFSETQ. The CDR3 region has the DNA TGCGCCAGCAGCGCGTCCTCTAGATTGATGAACACTGAAGCTTTCTTT. This codes for CASSASSRLMNTEAFF.

The rearrangement links TRBV10-3 to TRBJ1-1, with D possibly TRBD1 on 6 matching bases. The CDR3 runs 14 residues. The V gene lost 9 bases and the J gene lost 3 bases, with 17 bases spanning the gap. CDR1 is ENHRY, CDR2 SYGVKD, per germline. The CDR3 loop reads CAIMARGAHTEAFF. CDR3 in DNA: TGTGCCATAATGGCGCGGGGGGCGCACACTGAAGCTTTCTTT.

This clone was detected only once. The V gene is TRBV4-3, the J gene TRBJ2-7; TRBD1 matches at 10 bases. The CDR3 is made up of 16 amino acids. V lost 1 base to trimming and J lost 3 bases; unmatched junction nucleotides: 6. Per the germline V gene, CDR1 is LGHNA and CDR2 is YSLEER. The CDR3 spells CASSQASGTGVYEQYF. The CDR3 nucleotides read TGCGCCAGCAGCCAAGCTTCCGGGACAGGGGTCTACGAGCAGTACTTC.

This clone has a handful of counts. The J gene is TRBJ1-5, the V gene TRBV15; the D is unclear. Germline values: CDR1 LNHNV, CDR2 YYDKDF (reference sequence). The CDR3 loop spans 14 amino acids. Trimming removed 4 bases at V and 5 bases at J, with 12 bases between. DNA for the CDR3: TGTGCCACCAGCAAACCGACACCCGATCAGCCCCAGCATTTT. Its protein product is CATSKPTPDQPQHF.

The J gene is TRBJ1-2, the V gene TRBV19; 9 nucleotides line up with TRBD1. The germline gives CDR1 LNHDA, CDR2 SQIVND (reference sequence). This CDR3 region has 16 residues. The V and J ends lost 6 bases and 4 bases, in that order; junction bases with no gene match: 12. Here the CDR3 reads CASSPTHRGLSYGYTF. The CDR3 bases are TGTGCCAGTAGCCCTACCCACAGGGGGCTTTCCTATGGCTACACCTTC.

This clone was recorded only once. V is TRBV7-2 and J is TRBJ2-7; TRBD2 matches 10 bases. J gave up 6 bases and V 5 bases, and 13 bases lay outside the gene matches. Looked up from germline, CDR1 is SGHTA and CDR2 is FQGNSA. The CDR3 loop spans 16 amino acids. CDR3 sequence: CASSPPSGSGRSEQYF. The DNA of the CDR3 is TGTGCCAGCAGCCCTCCCTCAGGTAGCGGGAGGAGCGAGCAGTACTTC.

Note on this clone: Other DNA sequences in the sample encode the same CDR3. The chain is built from TRBV6-5 and TRBJ1-5; the D gene is possibly TRBD1 (5 bases). Germline lookup yields CDR1 MNHEY and CDR2 SVGAGI. V was shortened by 0 bases and J by 4 bases, with 10 bases between the two germline ends. The CDR3 contains 15 residues. CDR3 sequence: CASSYSGASNQPQHF. DNA of the CDR3: TGTGCCAGCAGTTACTCAGGGGCCAGTAATCAGCCCCAGCATTTT.

V gene TRBV5-5 combines with J gene TRBJ2-3; 7 positions agree with TRBD1. Per the germline V gene, CDR1 is SGHKS and CDR2 is YYEKEE (reference sequence). The junction had 19 bases not matched to a gene; V was cut back by 6 bases and J by 6 bases. The CDR3 is made up of 17 amino acids. The DNA of the CDR3 is TGTGCCAGCAACGACAGGGCCCTCCTGAAAAGTATGGATACGCAGTATTTT. As protein: CASNDRALLKSMDTQYF.

The genes are TRBV28 and TRBJ2-6, with a possible D match to TRBD2 (6 bases). V lost 5 bases, J lost 0 bases, and 17 bases lay in between. The CDR3 contains 18 residues. Germline V lookup: CDR1 MDHEN, CDR2 SYDVKM. The CDR3 coding sequence is TGTGCCAGCAGTCCCCCAGGGAGGTCGAGCTCTGGGGCCAACGTCCTGACTTTC. Its protein product is CASSPPGRSSSGANVLTF.

This clone was picked up a small number of times. A far larger clone is one nucleotide away, so this likely arose from a read error. V gene TRBV4-1 combines with J gene TRBJ2-7; tentative D call: TRBD2 (6 bases). Germline CDR1 is MGHRA and CDR2 is YSYEKL. The V end lost 0 bases, the J end lost 7 bases, and 19 bases lay between the germline ends. The CDR3 length is 16 residues. DNA for the CDR3: TGCGCCAGCAGCCAAGAAGAACTAGCCCGTACAAATGAGCAGTACTTC. The encoded protein is CASSQEELARTNEQYF.

This clone occurred once. The chain combines TRBV9 with TRBJ2-1, with 10 bases lining up with TRBD2. With 4 bases clipped from V and 5 bases from J, the junction kept 6 bases outside the gene matches. Germline V CDR1 and CDR2: SGDLS, YYNGEE. The CDR3 is 15 amino acids. The CDR3 region is CASSLSGRADNEQFF. The CDR3 DNA follows: TGTGCCAGCAGCTTAAGCGGGAGGGCGGACAATGAGCAGTTCTTC.

The genes are TRBV9 and TRBJ1-1; D unclear. This CDR3 spans 16 amino acids. Looked up from germline, CDR1 is SGDLS and CDR2 is YYNGEE. V was pared by 5 bases and J by 1 base, with 18 bases between. CDR3 region: CASSPTGLPQNTEAFF. CDR3 nucleotides: TGTGCCAGCAGTCCCACCGGACTCCCTCAGAACACTGAAGCTTTCTTT.

The J gene is TRBJ2-1, the V gene TRBV27; perhaps TRBD2 as D (6 bases). V was shortened by 8 bases and J by 4 bases, with 15 bases between the two germline ends. This CDR3 has 14 amino acids. CDR1 is MNHEY, CDR2 SMNVEV, per germline (reference sequence). The CDR3 sequence is CASWGSGLYNEQFF. The CDR3 nucleotides read TGTGCCAGCTGGGGAAGCGGGCTGTACAATGAGCAGTTCTTC.

The chain uses TRBV4-2 and TRBJ1-3; D not resolved. CDR3 size: 16 residues. V lost 0 bases and J 1 base, leaving 10 bases between the germline ends. Germline V CDR1 and CDR2: LGHNA, YNFKEQ. CDR3 loop: CASSQDSGLSGNTIYF. In DNA, the CDR3 is TGTGCCAGCAGCCAAGACTCCGGGTTGTCTGGAAACACCATATATTTT.

V is TRBV28 and J is TRBJ2-7; 11 positions agree with TRBD2. V shed 4 bases, J shed 6 bases, and the junction held 11 bases outside the gene matches. Germline V lookup: CDR1 MDHEN, CDR2 SYDVKM. The CDR3 loop spans 16 amino acids. The CDR3: CASSSLGLAGPSEQYF. The CDR3 bases are TGTGCCAGCAGTTCTCTTGGACTAGCGGGTCCCTCCGAGCAGTACTTC.

The gene calls are TRBV12-5 and TRBJ2-3; no definite D call. V was shortened by 6 bases and J by 4 bases, with 5 bases between the two germline ends. Germline CDR1 is LGHNT and CDR2 is FRNRAP. This CDR3 is built from 11 residues. The CDR3 DNA sequence: TGTGCTAGTGGCCTCGCAGATACGCAGTATTTT. This sequence encodes CASGLADTQYF.

The rearrangement joins TRBV7-9 to TRBJ1-4; D not certain. Trimming stripped 0 bases from V and 0 bases from J, with 11 bases between. Per the germline V gene, CDR1 is SEHNR and CDR2 is FQNEAQ (reference sequence). This CDR3 comprises 17 residues. CDR3 DNA sequence: TGTGCCAGCAGCTTAGCCAGGATAGTCGCAACTAATGAAAAACTGTTTTTT. Translated: CASSLARIVATNEKLFF.